Reported below is one TCR beta chain. Its antigen is unidentified. The sequence runs out 3 residues before the end of the CDR3; the remainder is reconstructed from the germline J gene. Dot-blot hybridization genotyped cervical HPV amplified with MY09/MY11 PCR. The data were obtained in a study of T cells in women clearing cervical HPV infection. Findings and limits, study-wide: Cases and controls were distinguished at AUC 0.65 to 0.85 by richness and V genes. Repertoire richness, not evenness, was significantly elevated in CIN3+ cases versus controls. Unknown T-cell numbers per sample may underlie the richness differences.

Libraries were prepared by immunoSEQ multiplex PCR; TCRdb keeps only in-frame clonotypes and omits some of them. This sample lists 25,000 to 30,000 clones; its ten largest clones have approximately 10%. The CDR3 length is 18 residues. Germline CDR1 reads SGHTA; CDR2 reads FQGTGA. V shed 1 base, J shed 2 bases, and the junction held 10 bases outside the gene matches. This receptor was identified in a woman aged 18-70 years with a cervical HPV16 infection that either progressed to CIN3+ or cleared (not recorded which). Material: blood buffy coat. The chain links TRBV7-3 to TRBJ2-3; 9 nucleotides agree with TRBD2. Partial CDR3 DNA: TGTGCCAGCAGCTTAAACGGCGGGGGGGCCCAGGCCACAGATACG. Its translation is CASSLNGGGAQATDT. In full, the CDR3 is CASSLNGGGAQATDTQYF. Using reference TRBV7-3 and TRBJ2-3 for the parts outside the CDR3, the full variable domain is GAGVSQTPSNKVTEKGKYVELRCDPISGHTALYWYRQSLGQGPEFLIYFQGTGAADDSGLPNDRFFAVRPEGSVSTLKIQRTERGDSAVYLCASSLNGGGAQATDTQYFGPGTRLTVL.